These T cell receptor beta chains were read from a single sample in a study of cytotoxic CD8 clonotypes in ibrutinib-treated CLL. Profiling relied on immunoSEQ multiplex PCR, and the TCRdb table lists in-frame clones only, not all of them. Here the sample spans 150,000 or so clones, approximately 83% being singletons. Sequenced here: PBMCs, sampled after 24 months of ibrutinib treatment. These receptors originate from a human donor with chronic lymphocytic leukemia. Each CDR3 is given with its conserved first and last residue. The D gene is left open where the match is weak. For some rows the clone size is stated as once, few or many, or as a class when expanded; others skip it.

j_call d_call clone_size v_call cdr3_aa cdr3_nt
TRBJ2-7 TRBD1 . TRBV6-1 CASSHDRDPIYEQYF TGTGCCAGCAGTCACGACAGGGACCCTATCTACGAGCAGTACTTC
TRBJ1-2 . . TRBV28 CASSLIGPGDYGYTF TGTGCCAGCAGTCTTATAGGCCCGGGGGATTATGGCTACACCTTC
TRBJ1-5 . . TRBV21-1 CASDLPGSPLGRSNQPQHF TGTGCCAGCGACTTACCGGGCTCGCCCTTGGGAAGAAGCAATCAGCCCCAGCATTTT
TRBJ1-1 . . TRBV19 CASSRQSKFTEAFF TGTGCCAGTAGTCGGCAGAGTAAATTCACTGAAGCTTTCTTT
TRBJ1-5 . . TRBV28 CASSFGQGGQPQHF TGTGCCAGCAGTTTCGGGCAGGGCGGACAGCCCCAGCATTTT
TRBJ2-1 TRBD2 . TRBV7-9 CASKDGGGRSYNEQFF TGTGCCAGCAAAGACGGGGGAGGGCGCTCCTACAATGAGCAGTTCTTC
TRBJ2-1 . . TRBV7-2 CASCQASRYNEQFF TGTGCCAGCTGCCAGGCTAGCCGCTACAATGAGCAGTTCTTC
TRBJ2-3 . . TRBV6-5 CASRRNGAHTDTQYF TGTGCCAGCAGACGGAATGGGGCCCACACAGATACGCAGTATTTT
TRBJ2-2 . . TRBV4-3 CASSQDWTAGELFF TGCGCCAGCAGCCAAGATTGGACAGCCGGGGAGCTGTTTTTT
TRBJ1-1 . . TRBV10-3 CATVKEAVNTEAFF TGTGCCACCGTCAAAGAGGCCGTGAACACTGAAGCTTTCTTT
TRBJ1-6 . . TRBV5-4 CASSYELLNSPLHF TGTGCCAGCAGCTACGAGCTACTTAATTCACCCCTCCACTTT
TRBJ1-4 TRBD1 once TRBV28 CASSLWDRGNEKLFF TGTGCCAGCAGTTTGTGGGACAGGGGAAATGAAAAACTGTTTTTT
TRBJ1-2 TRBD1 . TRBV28 CASSPTGGLGSGYTF TGTGCCAGCAGTCCCACAGGGGGCCTGGGTTCTGGCTACACCTTC
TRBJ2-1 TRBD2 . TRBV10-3 CAIRLTSGTNEQFF TGTGCCATCAGGCTGACTAGCGGGACCAATGAGCAGTTCTTC
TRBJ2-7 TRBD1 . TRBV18 CASSPGQGIGEQYF TGTGCCAGCTCACCTGGACAGGGGATCGGGGAGCAGTACTTC
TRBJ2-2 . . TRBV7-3 CASKLTTNTGELFF TGTGCCAGCAAATTGACAACGAACACCGGGGAGCTGTTTTTT
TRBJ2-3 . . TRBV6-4 CASSATGNREMRATDTQYF TGTGCCAGCAGTGCGACTGGAAACAGGGAAATGAGGGCCACAGATACGCAGTATTTT
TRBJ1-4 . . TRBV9 CASSPSTNEKLFF TGTGCCAGCAGTCCCTCAACTAATGAAAAACTGTTTTTT
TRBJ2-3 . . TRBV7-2 CASSFHGLSTDTQYF TGTGCCAGCAGCTTCCACGGTTTGAGCACAGATACGCAGTATTTT
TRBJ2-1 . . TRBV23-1 CASSQPNHGTTWANEQFF TGCGCCAGCAGTCAACCCAATCACGGGACCACTTGGGCCAATGAGCAGTTCTTC
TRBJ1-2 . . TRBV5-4 CASSLSRRANGYTF TGTGCCAGCAGCTTGTCCCGCAGGGCTAATGGCTACACCTTC
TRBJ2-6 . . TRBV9 CASSERAGANVLTF TGTGCCAGCAGCGAACGTGCTGGGGCCAACGTCCTGACTTTC